These 6 T cell receptor delta chains originate from one sample sequenced in a study of delta chain sequences of gamma delta T cells. TCRdb made new clone calls on the 5' RACE reads using CATT. The data show fewer than 650 delta-chain clones, about 20% seen once. Source material: either unsorted cells or a sorted T cell fraction (not recorded which). These receptors were obtained from a human donor in good health.

Regarding this clone: This DNA translates differently at residue 11 from the TCRdb protein, which is that of a much larger clone; a read error is likely, and the protein shown is the DNA's own translation. This chain joins TRDV1 and TRDJ1, with D perhaps matching TRDD3 (6 bases). CDR1 and CDR2 from the germline V gene are TSWWSYY and QGS. The CDR3 is 19 residues long. V shed 0 bases and J shed 3 bases, with 23 bases lying between them. CDR3 sequence reads: CALGELAGWGLNKSDKLIF. The CDR3 DNA is TGTGCTCTTGGGGAACTAGCCGGTTGGGGGCTGAATAAGTCCGATAAACTCATCTTT.

This clone is medium-sized. The chain combines TRDV2 with TRDJ1, with 8 bases fitting TRDD3. Germline assignment: CDR1 GEAIGNYY and CDR2 EKD. Trimming removed 3 bases from V and 6 bases from J; junction bases left unmatched: 8. This CDR3 has 14 amino acids. The CDR3 loop is CACDGLNGGYKLIF. CDR3 DNA: TGTGCCTGTGACGGGTTGAATGGGGGATATAAACTCATCTTT.

In the case of this clone: The protein in TCRdb stems from a much larger clone and differs at residue 14 from this DNA's translation, likely a read error; here the protein is translated from the DNA. The chain has TRDV2 and TRDJ3; 8 positions match TRDD3. This CDR3 contains 19 residues. CDR1 GEAIGNYY and CDR2 EKD come from the germline V gene. The CDR3 nucleotides are TGTGCCTGTGACACTACTGGGGGGCCAAGCTCCTGGGACCCCCGACAGATGTTTTTC. It translates to CACDTTGGPSSWDPRQMFF.

With regard to this clone: This DNA's translation and the protein TCRdb lists, from a much larger clone, do not match at residue 12, likely due to a read error; the protein shown is translated from the DNA. V gene TRDV2 combines with J gene TRDJ1; D perhaps matches TRDD3 (5 bases). Trimming took off 3 bases at V and 6 bases at J, with 22 bases between the two ends. The CDR3 has 16 residues. Germline values: CDR1 GEAIGNYY, CDR2 EKD. The CDR3 here is CACDALAPSGPNKLIF. In DNA, the CDR3 is TGTGCCTGTGACGCACTGGCCCCATCAGGACCCAATAAACTCATCTTT.

This clone was seen more than once but under ten times. This likely traces to a read error, being one base from a far larger clone. The V call is TRDV2, the J call TRDJ1; D gene uncertain. The CDR3 extends over 16 amino acids. Germline values: CDR1 GEAIGNYY, CDR2 EKD. Trimming stripped 3 bases from V and 3 bases from J, with 19 bases between. CDR3 nucleotides: TGTGCCTGTGACGGAGTTGCTGTGGAAGGTGCCGATAAACTCATCTTT. It specifies CACDGVAVEGADKLIF.

About this clone itself: The protein that TCRdb holds for this DNA derives from a much larger clone and differs from the translated DNA at residue 11, which likely indicates a read error; the protein shown here is translated from the DNA. The chain carries TRDV2 and TRDJ1, with 8 bases aligning to TRDD3. V lost 0 bases, J lost 0 bases, and 11 bases stayed unmatched. This CDR3 region has 18 residues. The germline gives CDR1 GEAIGNYY, CDR2 EKD. CDR3 loop: CACDTVPVLGGHTDKLIF. The CDR3 nucleotides read TGTGCCTGTGACACCGTACCGGTACTGGGGGGACACACCGATAAACTCATCTTT.